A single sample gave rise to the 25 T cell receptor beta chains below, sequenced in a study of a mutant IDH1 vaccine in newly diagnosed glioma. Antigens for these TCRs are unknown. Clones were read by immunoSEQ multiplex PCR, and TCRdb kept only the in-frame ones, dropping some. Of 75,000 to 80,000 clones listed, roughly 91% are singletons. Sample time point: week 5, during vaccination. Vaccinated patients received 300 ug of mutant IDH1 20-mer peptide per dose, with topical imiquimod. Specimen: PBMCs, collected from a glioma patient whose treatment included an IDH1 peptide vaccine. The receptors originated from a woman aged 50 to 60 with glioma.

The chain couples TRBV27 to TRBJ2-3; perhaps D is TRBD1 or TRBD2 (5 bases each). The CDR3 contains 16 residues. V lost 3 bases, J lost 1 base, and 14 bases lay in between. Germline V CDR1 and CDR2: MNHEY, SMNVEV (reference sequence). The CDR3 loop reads CASSLIEGRGTDTQYF. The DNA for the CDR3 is TGTGCCAGCAGTTTGATAGAGGGCAGGGGCACAGATACGCAGTATTTT.

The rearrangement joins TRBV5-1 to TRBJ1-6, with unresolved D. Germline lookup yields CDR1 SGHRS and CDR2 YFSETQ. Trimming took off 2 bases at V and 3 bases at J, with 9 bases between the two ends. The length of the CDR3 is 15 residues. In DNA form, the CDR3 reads TGCGCCAGCAGCTTACGCGGGATCTATAATTCACCCCTCCACTTT. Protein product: CASSLRGIYNSPLHF. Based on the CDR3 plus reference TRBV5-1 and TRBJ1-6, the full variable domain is KAGVTQTPRYLIKTRGQQVTLSCSPISGHRSVSWYQQTPGQGLQFLFEYFSETQRNKGNFPGRFSGRQFSNSRSEMNVSTLELGDSALYLCASSLRGIYNSPLHFGNGTRLTVT.

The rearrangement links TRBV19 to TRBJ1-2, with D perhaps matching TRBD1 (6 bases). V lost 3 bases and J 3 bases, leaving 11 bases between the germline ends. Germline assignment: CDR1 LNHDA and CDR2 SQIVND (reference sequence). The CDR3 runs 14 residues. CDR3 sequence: CASSILGGDYGYTF. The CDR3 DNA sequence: TGTGCCAGTAGTATTCTGGGGGGCGACTATGGCTACACCTTC.

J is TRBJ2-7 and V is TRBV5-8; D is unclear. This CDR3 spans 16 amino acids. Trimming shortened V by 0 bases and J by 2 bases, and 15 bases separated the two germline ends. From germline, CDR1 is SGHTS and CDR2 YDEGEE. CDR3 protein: CASSLGPQVFPYEQYF. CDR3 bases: TGTGCCAGCAGCTTGGGGCCCCAGGTATTCCCCTACGAGCAGTACTTC.

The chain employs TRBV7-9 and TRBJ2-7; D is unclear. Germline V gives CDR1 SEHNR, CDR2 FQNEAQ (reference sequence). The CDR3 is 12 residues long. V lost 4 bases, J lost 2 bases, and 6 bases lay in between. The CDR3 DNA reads TGTGCCAGCAGCTCAGTGACCTACGAGCAGTACTTC. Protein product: CASSSVTYEQYF.

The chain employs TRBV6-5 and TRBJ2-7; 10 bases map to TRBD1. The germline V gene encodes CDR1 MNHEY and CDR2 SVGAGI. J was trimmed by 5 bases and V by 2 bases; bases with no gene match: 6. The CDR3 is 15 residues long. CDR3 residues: CASSYPGTGVDEQYF. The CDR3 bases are TGTGCCAGCAGTTACCCCGGGACAGGGGTCGACGAGCAGTACTTC.

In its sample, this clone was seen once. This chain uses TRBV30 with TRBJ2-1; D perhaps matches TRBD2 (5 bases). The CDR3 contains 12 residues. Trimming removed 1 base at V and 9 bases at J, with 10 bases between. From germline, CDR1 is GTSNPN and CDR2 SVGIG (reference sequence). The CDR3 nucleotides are TGTGCCTGGAGTGATCTAGCCGTTGAGCAGTTCTTC. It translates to CAWSDLAVEQFF. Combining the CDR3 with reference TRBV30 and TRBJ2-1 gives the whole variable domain SQTIHQWPATLVQPVGSPLSLECTVEGTSNPNLYWYRQAAGRGLQLLFYSVGIGQISSEVPQNLSASRPQDRQFILSSKKLLLSDSGFYLCAWSDLAVEQFFGPGTRLTVL.

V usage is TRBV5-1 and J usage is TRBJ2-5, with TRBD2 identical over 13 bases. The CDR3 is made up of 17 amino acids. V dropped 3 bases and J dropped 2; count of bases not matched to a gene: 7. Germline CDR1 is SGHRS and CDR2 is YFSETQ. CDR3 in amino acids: CASSSTGLAGDQETQYF. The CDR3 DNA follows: TGCGCCAGCAGCTCCACCGGACTAGCGGGAGATCAAGAGACCCAGTACTTC.

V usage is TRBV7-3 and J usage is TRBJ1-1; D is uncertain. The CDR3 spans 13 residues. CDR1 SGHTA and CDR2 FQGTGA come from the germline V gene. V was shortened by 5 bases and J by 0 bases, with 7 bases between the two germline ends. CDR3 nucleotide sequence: TGTGCCAGCAGCCCTCAGATGAACACTGAAGCTTTCTTT. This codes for CASSPQMNTEAFF.

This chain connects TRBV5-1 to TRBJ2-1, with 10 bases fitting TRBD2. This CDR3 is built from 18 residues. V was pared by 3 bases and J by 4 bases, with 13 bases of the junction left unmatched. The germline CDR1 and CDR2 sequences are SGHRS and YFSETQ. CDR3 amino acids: CASSSPLKIAGGYNEQFF. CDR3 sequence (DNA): TGCGCCAGCAGCTCTCCACTTAAGATAGCGGGAGGATACAATGAGCAGTTCTTC.

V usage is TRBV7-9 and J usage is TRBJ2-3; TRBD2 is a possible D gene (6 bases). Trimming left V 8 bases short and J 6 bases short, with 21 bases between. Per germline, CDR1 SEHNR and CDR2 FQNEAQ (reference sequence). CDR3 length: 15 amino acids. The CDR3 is CASHFGPAGVDTQYF. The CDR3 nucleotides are TGTGCCAGCCACTTTGGACCAGCGGGCGTTGATACGCAGTATTTT.

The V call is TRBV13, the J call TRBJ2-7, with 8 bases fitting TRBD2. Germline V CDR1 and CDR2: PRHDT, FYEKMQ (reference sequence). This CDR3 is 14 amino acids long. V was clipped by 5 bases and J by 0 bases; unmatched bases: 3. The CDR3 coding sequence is TGTGCCAGCAGCCCCCGGGGGGGCTCCTACGAGCAGTACTTC. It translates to CASSPRGGSYEQYF.

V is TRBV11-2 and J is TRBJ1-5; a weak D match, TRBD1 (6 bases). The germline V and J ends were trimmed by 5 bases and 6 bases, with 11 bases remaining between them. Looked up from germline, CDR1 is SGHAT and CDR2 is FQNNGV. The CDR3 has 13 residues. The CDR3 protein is CASSRGGAQPQHF. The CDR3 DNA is TGTGCCAGCAGCCGAGGGGGGGCTCAGCCCCAGCATTTT.

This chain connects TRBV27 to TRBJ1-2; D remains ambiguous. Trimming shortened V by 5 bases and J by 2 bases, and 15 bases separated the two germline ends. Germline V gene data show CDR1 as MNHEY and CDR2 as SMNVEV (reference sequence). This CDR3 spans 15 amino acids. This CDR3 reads CASSPSGGPNYGYTF. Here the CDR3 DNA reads TGTGCCAGCAGTCCCTCCGGCGGACCAAACTATGGCTACACCTTC.

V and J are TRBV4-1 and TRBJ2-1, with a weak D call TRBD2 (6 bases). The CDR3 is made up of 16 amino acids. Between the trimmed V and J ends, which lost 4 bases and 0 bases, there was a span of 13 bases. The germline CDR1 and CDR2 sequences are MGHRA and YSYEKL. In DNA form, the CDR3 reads TGCGCCAGCAGCCGTCAAGACGGGAGCTCCTACAATGAGCAGTTCTTC. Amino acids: CASSRQDGSSYNEQFF.

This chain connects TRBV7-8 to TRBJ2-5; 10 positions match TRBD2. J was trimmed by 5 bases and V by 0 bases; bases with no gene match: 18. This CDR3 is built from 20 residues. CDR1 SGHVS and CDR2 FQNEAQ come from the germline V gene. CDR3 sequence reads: CASSLAFGGLAGVLVETQYF. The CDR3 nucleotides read TGTGCCAGCAGCTTAGCGTTTGGAGGGCTAGCGGGAGTCCTTGTGGAGACCCAGTACTTC. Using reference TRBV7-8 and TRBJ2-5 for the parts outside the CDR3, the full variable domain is GAGVSQSPRYKVAKRGQDVALRCDPISGHVSLFWYQQALGQGPEFLTYFQNEAQLDKSGLPSDRFFAERPEGSVSTLKIQRTQQEDSAVYLCASSLAFGGLAGVLVETQYFGPGTRLLVL.

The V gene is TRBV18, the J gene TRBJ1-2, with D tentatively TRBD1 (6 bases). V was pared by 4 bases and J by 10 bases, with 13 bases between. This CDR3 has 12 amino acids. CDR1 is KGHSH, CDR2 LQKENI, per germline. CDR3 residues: CASSRPGEDYTF. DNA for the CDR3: TGTGCCAGCTCACGGCCAGGGGAAGACTACACCTTC.

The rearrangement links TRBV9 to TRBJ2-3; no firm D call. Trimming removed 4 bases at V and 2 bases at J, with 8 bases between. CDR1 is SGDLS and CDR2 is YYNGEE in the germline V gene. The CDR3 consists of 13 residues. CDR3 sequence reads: CASSFRTTDTQYF. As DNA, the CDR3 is TGTGCCAGCAGCTTCCGGACCACAGATACGCAGTATTTT.

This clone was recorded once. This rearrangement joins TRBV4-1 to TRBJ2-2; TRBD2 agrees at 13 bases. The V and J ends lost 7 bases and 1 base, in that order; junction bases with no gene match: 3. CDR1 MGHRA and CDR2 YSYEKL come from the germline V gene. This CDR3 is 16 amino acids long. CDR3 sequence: CASTRLAGGNTGELFF. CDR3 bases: TGCGCCAGCACCCGACTAGCGGGAGGGAACACCGGGGAGCTGTTTTTT.

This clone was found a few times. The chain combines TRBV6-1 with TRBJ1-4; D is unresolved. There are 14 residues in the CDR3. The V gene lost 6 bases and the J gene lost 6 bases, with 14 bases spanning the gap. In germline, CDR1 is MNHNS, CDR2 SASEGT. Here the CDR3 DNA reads TGTGCCAGCAGCCCCCCAACAGAATATGAAAAACTGTTTTTT. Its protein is CASSPPTEYEKLFF.

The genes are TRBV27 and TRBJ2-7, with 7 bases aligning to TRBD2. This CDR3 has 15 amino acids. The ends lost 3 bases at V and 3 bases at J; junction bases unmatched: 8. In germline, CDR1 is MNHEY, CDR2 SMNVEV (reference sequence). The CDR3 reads CASSFGGSGGYEQYF. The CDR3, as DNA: TGTGCCAGCAGTTTCGGGGGTTCGGGAGGCTACGAGCAGTACTTC.

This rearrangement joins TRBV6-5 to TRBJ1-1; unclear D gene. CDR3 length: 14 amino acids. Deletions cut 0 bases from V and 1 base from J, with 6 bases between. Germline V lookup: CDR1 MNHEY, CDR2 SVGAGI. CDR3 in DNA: TGTGCCAGCAGTTACTCGAGCCCGAACACTGAAGCTTTCTTT. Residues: CASSYSSPNTEAFF.

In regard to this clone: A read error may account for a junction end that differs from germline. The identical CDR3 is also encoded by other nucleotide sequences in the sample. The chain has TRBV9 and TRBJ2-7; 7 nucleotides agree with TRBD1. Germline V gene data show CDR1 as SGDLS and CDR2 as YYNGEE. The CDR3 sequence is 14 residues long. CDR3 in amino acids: CASSVGDSSYEQYF. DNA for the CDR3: TGTGCTAGCAGCGTAGGGGACAGCTCCTACGAGCAGTACTTC.

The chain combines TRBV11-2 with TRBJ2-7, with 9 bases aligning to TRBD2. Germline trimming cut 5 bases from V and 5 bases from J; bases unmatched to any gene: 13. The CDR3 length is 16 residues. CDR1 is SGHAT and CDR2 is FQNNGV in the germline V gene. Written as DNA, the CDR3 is TGTGCCAGCAGCCCCCCAAGGCGGGAGGGCCTCAACGAGCAGTACTTC. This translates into CASSPPRREGLNEQYF.

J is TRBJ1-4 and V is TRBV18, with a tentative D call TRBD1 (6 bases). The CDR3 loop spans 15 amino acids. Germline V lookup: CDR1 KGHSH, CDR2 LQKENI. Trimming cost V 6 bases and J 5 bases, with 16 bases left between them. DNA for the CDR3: TGTGCCAGCTCCCCTACAGGGCAGGCGAATGAAAAACTGTTTTTT. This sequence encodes CASSPTGQANEKLFF.